This TCR beta chain was sequenced in a study of early T cells in non-severe SARS-CoV-2 infection. Across the study: Sequencing of unsorted whole blood was done on bulk RNA, leaving chains unpaired.

This CDR3 contains 17 residues. In germline, CDR1 is MNHNY, CDR2 SVGAGI (reference sequence). The V end lost 5 bases, the J end lost 5 bases, and 21 bases lay between the germline ends. Individually, cDNA molecules had unique molecular identifiers attached to them. From the 5' RACE reads, TCRdb called clonotypes with MiXCR, one entry per CDR3 protein. The top ten hold approximately 8% of the sample, which has about 83,000 distinct CDR3 sequences, roughly 10% seen once. Points from the study as a whole: Comparison of clonotypes with VDJdb favored anti-spike CD8 responses while missing private and CD4 specificities.

Comment on this clonotype: Antigen: not known.

The V call is TRBV6-6, the J call TRBJ1-4; D may be TRBD1 (6 bases). The sample in question was whole blood, obtained at baseline. This TCR came from an adult who was a healthcare worker with PCR-confirmed SARS-CoV-2 infection or an uninfected control (not recorded which). CDR3 nucleotides: TGTGCCAGCAGTCCCAAAGGCACACAGGGATTGAATGAAAAACTGTTTTTT. This sequence encodes CASSPKGTQGLNEKLFF.